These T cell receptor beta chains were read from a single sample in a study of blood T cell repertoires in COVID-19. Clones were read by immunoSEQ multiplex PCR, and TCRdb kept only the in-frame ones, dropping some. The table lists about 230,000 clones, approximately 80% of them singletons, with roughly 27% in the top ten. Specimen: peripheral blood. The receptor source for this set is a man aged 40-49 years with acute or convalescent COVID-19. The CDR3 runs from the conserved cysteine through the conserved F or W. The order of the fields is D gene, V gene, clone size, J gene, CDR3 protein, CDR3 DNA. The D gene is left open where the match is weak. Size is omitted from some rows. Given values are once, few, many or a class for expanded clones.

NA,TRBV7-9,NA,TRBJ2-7,CASGGAEGLYEQYF,TGTGCCAGCGGAGGGGCGGAGGGGCTTTACGAGCAGTACTTC
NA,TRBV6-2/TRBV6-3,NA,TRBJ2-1,CASSYVSRGMGFAYNEQFF,TGTGCCAGCAGTTACGTGTCCAGGGGAATGGGATTTGCCTACAATGAGCAGTTCTTC
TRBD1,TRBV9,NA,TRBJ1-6,CASSLQGVNSPLHF,TGTGCCAGCAGCCTACAGGGGGTAAATTCACCCCTCCACTTT
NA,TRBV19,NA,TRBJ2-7,CASSIFGGFHEQYF,TGTGCCAGTAGTATCTTTGGAGGGTTCCACGAGCAGTACTTC
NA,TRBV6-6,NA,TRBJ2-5,CASSPQETQYF,TGTGCCAGCAGCCCACAAGAGACCCAGTACTTC
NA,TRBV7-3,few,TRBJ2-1,CASSPEGGSYNEQFF,TGTGCCAGCAGCCCGGAGGGGGGGTCCTACAATGAGCAGTTCTTC
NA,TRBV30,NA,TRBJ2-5,CASRARGRETQYF,TGTGCCTCAAGGGCCAGGGGGAGGGAGACCCAGTACTTC
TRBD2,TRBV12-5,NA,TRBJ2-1,CASATLAGANNEQFF,TGTGCTAGTGCCACACTAGCGGGAGCTAACAATGAGCAGTTCTTC
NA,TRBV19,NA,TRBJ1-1,CASSVTVPHTEAFF,TGTGCCAGTAGTGTAACAGTCCCCCACACTGAAGCTTTCTTT
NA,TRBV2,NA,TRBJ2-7,CASSTALGHSYEQYF,TGTGCCAGCAGTACGGCTCTGGGACATTCCTACGAGCAGTACTTC
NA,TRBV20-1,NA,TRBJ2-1,CSARGQDEQFF,TGCAGTGCTAGAGGTCAGGATGAGCAGTTCTTC
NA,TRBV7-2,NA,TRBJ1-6,CASSLDRPQNNSPLHF,TGTGCCAGCAGCTTGGACAGACCTCAAAATAATTCACCCCTCCACTTT
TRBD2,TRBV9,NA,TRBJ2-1,CASSPGTSGDNEQFF,TGTGCCAGCAGCCCCGGGACTAGCGGAGACAATGAGCAGTTCTTC
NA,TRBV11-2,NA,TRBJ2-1,CASSLAGMSSYNEQFF,TGTGCCAGCAGCTTGGCGGGAATGAGCTCCTACAATGAGCAGTTCTTC
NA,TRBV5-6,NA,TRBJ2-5,CASSLSQGQETQYF,TGTGCCAGCAGCTTGAGTCAGGGACAAGAGACCCAGTACTTC
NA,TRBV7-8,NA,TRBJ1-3,CASNSGIFGGNTIYF,TGTGCCAGCAACTCCGGGATATTCGGTGGAAACACCATATATTTT
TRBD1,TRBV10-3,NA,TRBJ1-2,CAIRETGGEDGYTF,TGTGCCATCAGGGAGACAGGGGGAGAAGATGGCTACACCTTC
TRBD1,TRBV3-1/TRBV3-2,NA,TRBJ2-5,CASSQPTGDGETQYF,TGTGCCAGCAGCCAACCGACAGGGGACGGGGAGACCCAGTACTTC
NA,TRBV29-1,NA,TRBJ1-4,CSGTVNEKLFF,TGCAGCGGGACAGTAAATGAAAAACTGTTTTTT
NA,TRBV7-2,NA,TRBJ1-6,CASSLEVSGEKDSPLHF,TGTGCCAGCAGCTTAGAGGTGTCAGGCGAAAAGGATTCACCCCTCCACTTT
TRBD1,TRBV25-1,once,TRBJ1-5,CASSRTGRDQPQHF,TGTGCCAGCAGTAGGACAGGGCGAGATCAGCCCCAGCATTTT
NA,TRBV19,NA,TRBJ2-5,CASSVQGEETQYF,TGTGCCAGTAGTGTACAGGGTGAAGAGACCCAGTACTTC
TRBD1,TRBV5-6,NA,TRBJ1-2,CASSYTGGLYYGYTF,TGTGCCAGCAGCTATACAGGGGGGCTATACTATGGCTACACCTTC
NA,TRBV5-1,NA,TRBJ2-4,CASSLGETKNIQYF,TGCGCCAGCAGCTTGGGAGAGACCAAAAACATTCAGTACTTC
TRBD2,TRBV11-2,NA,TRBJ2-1,CAVSGTSVYNEQFF,TGTGCCGTTTCTGGGACTAGTGTATACAATGAGCAGTTCTTC
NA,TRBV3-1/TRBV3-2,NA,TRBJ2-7,CASSQGTFLSYEQYF,TGTGCCAGCAGCCAAGGGACTTTCCTCTCCTACGAGCAGTACTTC
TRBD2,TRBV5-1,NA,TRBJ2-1,CASSAASGRTNEQFF,TGCGCCAGCAGCGCCGCTAGCGGGAGGACCAATGAGCAGTTCTTC